The clone carrying this T cell receptor beta chain was observed a handful of times. What it binds is not known. Gene names and germline match the mouse. The CDR3 is cut off 1 residue early in the read; its end comes from the germline J gene. The entry originates in a study of tissue T cells after allogeneic stem cell transplantation. The study's findings and limits: The study did not identify alloreactive or antigen-specific tissue TCRs, and some clones might be persisting host cells.

TCRdb's copy holds only in-frame clones and misses some; the assay was immunoSEQ multiplex PCR. The sample records about 3,200 clones, around two fifths being singletons. Time point in this sample: mouse harvest day 14 after allogeneic transplant. Tail vein injection delivered 10^7 T-cell-depleted bone marrow cells and 10^6 splenic CD5+ T cells. V shed 3 bases and J shed 4 bases, with 12 bases lying between them. Germline lookup yields CDR1 KGHPV and CDR2 FQNQEV (reference sequence). The CDR3 contains 14 residues. The receptor was derived from a female BALB/c mouse given C57BL/6 T cells with graft-versus-host disease after an allogeneic hematopoietic cell transplant. The sequenced material came from gut tissue. The chain has TRBV26 and TRBJ1-2; the D is unclear. CDR3 bases read: TGTGCCAGCAGTCTCGGAGGGTTGAGCTCCGACTACACC. It is translated as CASSLGGLSSDYT. The CDR3 reads in full as CASSLGGLSSDYTF.